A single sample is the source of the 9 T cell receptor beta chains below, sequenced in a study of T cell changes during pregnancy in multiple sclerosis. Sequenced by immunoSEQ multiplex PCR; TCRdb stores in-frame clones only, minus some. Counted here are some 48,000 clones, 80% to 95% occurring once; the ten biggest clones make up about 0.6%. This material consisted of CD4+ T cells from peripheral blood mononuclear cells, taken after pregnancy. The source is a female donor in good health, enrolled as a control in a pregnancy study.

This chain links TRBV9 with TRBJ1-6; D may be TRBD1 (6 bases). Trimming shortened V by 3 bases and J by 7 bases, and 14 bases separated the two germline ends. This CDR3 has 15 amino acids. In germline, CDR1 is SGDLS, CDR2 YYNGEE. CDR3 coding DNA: TGTGCCAGCAGCGAAACGGGACATTGGAATTCACCCCTCCACTTT. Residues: CASSETGHWNSPLHF.

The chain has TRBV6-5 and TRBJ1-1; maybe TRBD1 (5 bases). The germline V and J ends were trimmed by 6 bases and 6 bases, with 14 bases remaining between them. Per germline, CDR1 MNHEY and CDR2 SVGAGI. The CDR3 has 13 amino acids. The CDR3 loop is CASRSTGGAEAFF. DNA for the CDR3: TGTGCCAGCAGGAGTACCGGGGGAGCTGAAGCTTTCTTT.

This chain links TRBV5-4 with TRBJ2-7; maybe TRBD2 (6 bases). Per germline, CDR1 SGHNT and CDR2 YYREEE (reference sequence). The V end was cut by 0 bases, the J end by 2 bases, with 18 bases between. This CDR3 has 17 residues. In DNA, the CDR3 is TGTGCCAGCAGCTTGGGGGTCGGGAGCGAAAGAACCTACGAGCAGTACTTC. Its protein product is CASSLGVGSERTYEQYF.

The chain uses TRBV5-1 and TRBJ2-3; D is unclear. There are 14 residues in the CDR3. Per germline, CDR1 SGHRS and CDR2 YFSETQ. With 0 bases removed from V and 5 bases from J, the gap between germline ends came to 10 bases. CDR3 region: CASSLGPAEDTQYF. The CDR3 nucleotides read TGCGCCAGCAGCTTGGGACCCGCGGAAGATACGCAGTATTTT.

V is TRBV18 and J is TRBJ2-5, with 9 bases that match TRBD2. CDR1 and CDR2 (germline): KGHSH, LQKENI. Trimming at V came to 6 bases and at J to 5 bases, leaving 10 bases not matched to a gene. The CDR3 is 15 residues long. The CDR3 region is CASSPASGTWETQYF. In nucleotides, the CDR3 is TGTGCCAGCTCCCCCGCTAGCGGGACGTGGGAGACCCAGTACTTC.

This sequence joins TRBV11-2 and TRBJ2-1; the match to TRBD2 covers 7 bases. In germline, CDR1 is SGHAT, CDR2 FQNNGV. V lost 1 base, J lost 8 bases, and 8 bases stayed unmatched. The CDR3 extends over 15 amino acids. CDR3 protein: CASSLGTRAGDEQFF. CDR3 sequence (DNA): TGTGCCAGCAGCTTAGGGACTAGGGCCGGCGATGAGCAGTTCTTC.

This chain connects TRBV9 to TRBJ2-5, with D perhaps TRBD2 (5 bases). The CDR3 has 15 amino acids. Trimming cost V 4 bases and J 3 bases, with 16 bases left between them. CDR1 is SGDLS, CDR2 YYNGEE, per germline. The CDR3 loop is CASSPRVAYEETQYF. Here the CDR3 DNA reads TGTGCCAGCAGCCCCCGGGTAGCGTATGAAGAGACCCAGTACTTC.

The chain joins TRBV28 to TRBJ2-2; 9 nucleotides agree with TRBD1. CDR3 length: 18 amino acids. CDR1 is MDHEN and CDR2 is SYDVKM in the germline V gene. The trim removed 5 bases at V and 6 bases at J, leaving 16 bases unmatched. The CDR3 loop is CASSTPWGDREAAGELFF. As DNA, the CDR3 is TGTGCCAGCAGTACTCCCTGGGGGGACAGGGAAGCCGCCGGGGAGCTGTTTTTT.

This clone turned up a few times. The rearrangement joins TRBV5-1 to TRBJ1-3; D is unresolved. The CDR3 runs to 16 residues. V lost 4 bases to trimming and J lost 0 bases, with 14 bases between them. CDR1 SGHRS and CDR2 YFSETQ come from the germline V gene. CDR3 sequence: CASSGVGRDSGNTIYF. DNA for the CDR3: TGCGCCAGCAGCGGGGTCGGGCGGGACTCTGGAAACACCATATATTTT.